This TCR beta chain comes out of a study of response to subunit inactivated influenza vaccine. Overall study results and limits: The authors offered the suggestion that each seasonal influenza vaccination recruits few new T cells.

Germline-derived CDR1 and CDR2 are LGHNA and YNFKEQ. V was pared by 1 base and J by 2 bases, with 9 bases of the junction left unmatched. This CDR3 is built from 18 residues. A remark on this clonotype: The antigen is not known.

A single record per CDR3 protein comes from TCRdb applying MiXCR to the RT-PCR reads. The sample shows approximately 520,000 distinct CDR3 sequences, approximately 15% of them seen only once. J is TRBJ2-5 and V is TRBV4-2; TRBD2 agrees at 11 bases. The sequences come from CD4+ T cells sorted from PBMCs, collected around 25 months after vaccination. The receptor was isolated from a man aged 50-75 years who received an inactivated influenza vaccine. The CDR3 DNA reads as TGTGCCAGCAGCCAAGGAAATAGCGGGGGGGTCACGCAAGAGACCCAGTACTTC. It yields the protein CASSQGNSGGVTQETQYF.